These T cell receptor beta chains were read from a single sample in a study of cytomegalovirus exposure and HLA in healthy donors. Sequencing used immunoSEQ multiplex PCR; TCRdb keeps in-frame clones, though not all of them. Of approximately 170,000 clones in the sample, around three quarters were seen once. What was sequenced was PBMCs. Receptors were obtained from a man in his forties in good health and CMV-seronegative. Both conserved end residues are part of each CDR3. Each record gives: clone size, D gene, V gene, J gene, CDR3 protein, CDR3 DNA. D genes are given only for firm matches. Only some rows state a clone size, as once, few, many or a class for expanded clones.

NA	TRBD1	TRBV19	TRBJ2-6	CASSIVAPGQGRSSGANVLTF	TGTGCCAGTAGTATAGTAGCCCCTGGACAGGGGAGGAGCTCTGGGGCCAACGTCCTGACTTTC
NA	TRBD1	TRBV13	TRBJ2-4	CASSPTTGGSIQYF	TGTGCCAGCAGCCCTACGACAGGGGGGAGTATTCAGTACTTC
NA	TRBD2	TRBV29-1	TRBJ2-7	CSGLANTYEQYF	TGCAGCGGACTAGCTAATACCTACGAGCAGTACTTC
NA	TRBD1	TRBV28	TRBJ2-3	CASSPRGRGHYSDTQYF	TGTGCCAGCAGTCCTCGGGGCAGGGGGCATTATTCAGATACGCAGTATTTT
NA	NA	TRBV5-1	TRBJ2-1	CASRLRDNYNEQFF	TGCGCCAGCAGACTCCGGGACAACTACAATGAGCAGTTCTTC
NA	TRBD2	TRBV11-2	TRBJ2-5	CASSPPGTRLAETQYF	TGTGCCAGCAGCCCCCCCGGGACTAGGCTGGCAGAGACCCAGTACTTC
NA	NA	TRBV30	TRBJ1-3	CAWGIGGSGNTIYF	TGTGCCTGGGGGATCGGGGGCTCTGGAAACACCATATATTTT
NA	NA	TRBV5-1	TRBJ1-4	CASSLDGGNEKLFF	TGCGCCAGCAGCTTGGACGGGGGAAATGAAAAACTGTTTTTT
NA	TRBD1	TRBV5-1	TRBJ2-7	CASSLTGDEQYF	TGCGCCAGCAGCTTGACAGGGGACGAGCAGTACTTC
NA	TRBD2	TRBV12-5	TRBJ2-3	CASSIAGSNTDTQYF	TGTGCTAGTTCAATAGCGGGTTCCAACACAGATACGCAGTATTTT
NA	NA	TRBV6-6	TRBJ1-5	CATARGGSNQPQHF	TGTGCCACCGCGAGGGGGGGGAGCAATCAGCCCCAGCATTTT
NA	TRBD2	TRBV2	TRBJ2-3	CATRTSGVPDTQYF	TGTGCCACCAGGACTAGCGGGGTCCCAGATACGCAGTATTTT
NA	NA	TRBV7-9	TRBJ1-2	CASSPTGNYGYTF	TGTGCCAGCAGCCCGACGGGGAACTATGGCTACACCTTC
NA	TRBD2	TRBV7-9	TRBJ2-4	CSSSPPLAGGPGGKNIQYF	TGTTCCAGCAGCCCTCCACTAGCGGGAGGGCCTGGGGGCAAAAACATTCAGTACTTC
NA	NA	TRBV2	TRBJ1-5	CASSDRQPQHF	TGTGCCAGCAGTGATCGGCAGCCCCAGCATTTT
NA	NA	TRBV12-5	TRBJ1-2	CASGSSGVGYGYTF	TGTGCTAGTGGTTCCTCGGGGGTAGGCTATGGCTACACCTTC
NA	NA	TRBV5-1	TRBJ1-2	CASSLEQVTDYGYTF	TGCGCCAGCAGCTTGGAACAGGTCACCGACTATGGCTACACCTTC
NA	TRBD2	TRBV6-5	TRBJ2-1	CASSSGTSQFF	TGTGCCAGCAGTTCCGGGACTAGCCAGTTCTTC
NA	TRBD2	TRBV5-5	TRBJ2-1	CASTWTSGNNEQFF	TGTGCCAGCACCTGGACTAGCGGCAACAATGAGCAGTTCTTC
NA	NA	TRBV18	TRBJ2-3	CASSPPGSLSTDTQYF	TGTGCCAGCTCACCACCGGGCAGTCTGAGCACAGATACGCAGTATTTT
NA	NA	TRBV10-3	TRBJ2-7	CAIGGAADSYEQYF	TGTGCCATCGGGGGGGCGGCTGACTCCTACGAGCAGTACTTC
once	TRBD1	TRBV2	TRBJ2-3	CASRTGTGPSTDTQYF	TGTGCCAGCAGGACCGGGACAGGGCCCAGCACAGATACGCAGTATTTT
NA	TRBD1	TRBV18	TRBJ2-1	CASSLDRTYNEQFF	TGTGCCAGCTCCCTGGACAGGACCTACAATGAGCAGTTCTTC
NA	NA	TRBV21-1	TRBJ1-1	CASSKPPGNTEAFF	TGTGCCAGCAGCAAACCGCCAGGGAACACTGAAGCTTTCTTT
NA	TRBD2	TRBV9	TRBJ2-2	CASGTSGRVPNTGELFF	TGTGCCAGCGGGACTAGCGGGAGAGTCCCTAACACCGGGGAGCTGTTTTTT
NA	TRBD2	TRBV28	TRBJ2-7	CASFSPAGGGEQYF	TGTGCCAGCTTTTCCCCCGCGGGAGGGGGCGAGCAGTACTTC
few	NA	TRBV6-1	TRBJ2-1	CASRERGGYNEQFF	TGTGCCAGCAGGGAAAGAGGGGGATACAATGAGCAGTTCTTC
NA	TRBD1	TRBV27	TRBJ1-1	CASSSGQTNTEAFF	TGTGCCAGCAGTTCGGGACAGACAAACACTGAAGCTTTCTTT
NA	NA	TRBV28	TRBJ1-2	CASSLGWDLGRGYTF	TGTGCCAGCAGTTTAGGGTGGGACCTAGGGAGGGGCTACACCTTC
NA	TRBD1	TRBV30	TRBJ1-1	CAWQTGGMDTEAFF	TGTGCCTGGCAGACAGGGGGAATGGACACTGAAGCTTTCTTT
NA	NA	TRBV2	TRBJ1-1	CASSEGGRRYTEAFF	TGTGCCAGCTCGGAGGGGGGGCGGAGGTACACTGAAGCTTTCTTT
NA	NA	TRBV6-5	TRBJ1-1	CASNQGWGGDTEAFF	TGTGCCAGCAATCAGGGATGGGGGGGGGACACTGAAGCTTTCTTT
NA	NA	TRBV2	TRBJ1-1	CASSEYRTFSPEAFF	TGTGCCAGCAGTGAATACCGGACATTTTCCCCTGAAGCTTTCTTT
NA	NA	TRBV28	TRBJ1-1	CASSFGQGRAEAFF	TGTGCCAGCAGTTTCGGCCAGGGGAGGGCTGAAGCTTTCTTT
NA	TRBD1	TRBV5-1	TRBJ2-1	CASTRDRTYNEQFF	TGCGCCAGCACCCGGGACAGGACCTACAATGAGCAGTTCTTC
NA	TRBD1	TRBV7-3	TRBJ2-3	CASSLLQGVATDTQYF	TGTGCCAGCAGCTTACTACAGGGGGTAGCCACAGATACGCAGTATTTT
few	TRBD2	TRBV14	TRBJ2-7	CASSPGGLAGVYEQYF	TGTGCCAGCAGCCCCGGGGGCCTAGCGGGAGTTTACGAGCAGTACTTC
NA	NA	TRBV11-2	TRBJ1-2	CASSLGGGRHYGYTF	TGTGCCAGCAGCCTGGGGGGAGGGAGGCACTATGGCTACACCTTC
NA	TRBD2	TRBV15	TRBJ2-3	CATSRDLAGGLQDTQYF	TGTGCCACCAGCAGAGATCTAGCGGGAGGGCTTCAAGATACGCAGTATTTT
NA	TRBD1	TRBV19	TRBJ2-7	CASSPRTGKYEQYF	TGTGCCAGTAGTCCGAGGACAGGGAAATACGAGCAGTACTTC
NA	NA	TRBV19	TRBJ1-5	CASSIYSSNQPQHF	TGTGCCAGTAGTATCTATAGTAGCAATCAGCCCCAGCATTTT
NA	TRBD1	TRBV2	TRBJ2-2	CASSRDRNTGELFF	TGTGCCAGCAGTAGGGACAGGAACACCGGGGAGCTGTTTTTT
few	NA	TRBV28	TRBJ2-2	CASSPRTRGRGTGELFF	TGTGCCAGCAGTCCCCGAACAAGAGGGCGCGGCACCGGGGAGCTGTTTTTT
NA	NA	TRBV7-8	TRBJ1-1	CASSLGDTRDTEAFF	TGTGCCAGCAGCTTAGGGGACACTCGAGACACTGAAGCTTTCTTT
NA	TRBD1	TRBV19	TRBJ1-6	CASSRDRDNSPLHF	TGTGCCAGTAGCCGGGACAGGGATAATTCACCCCTCCACTTT